What follows describes a single T cell receptor beta chain. These data come from a study of blood T cell repertoires in COVID-19. Study summary: Donors in the United States, Italy and Spain gave samples during acute or convalescent COVID-19.

V dropped 2 bases and J dropped 5 bases, with 10 bases sitting between them. Germline V gene lookup returns CDR1 MNHEY and CDR2 SMNVEV (reference sequence). The CDR3 totals 15 residues. Per the study methods: Cell counts per sample came from amplifying reference gene primers. Measured with immunoSEQ multiplex PCR; TCRdb has only the in-frame clones, and not every one. The DNA gave D and trimming, while V, J and clone size come from that table. The table shows fewer than 250,000 clones, with approximately 83% occurring only once. The rearrangement links TRBV27 to TRBJ1-6; tentative D call: TRBD1 (5 bases). Sequencing input: PBMCs or T cells enriched from blood (not recorded which). The receptor was derived from a woman aged 35 to 49 with acute COVID-19. The CDR3 sequence: CASSLGYRHNSPLHF. The CDR3 nucleotides read TGTGCCAGCAGTTTAGGGTACAGGCATAATTCACCCCTCCACTTT.